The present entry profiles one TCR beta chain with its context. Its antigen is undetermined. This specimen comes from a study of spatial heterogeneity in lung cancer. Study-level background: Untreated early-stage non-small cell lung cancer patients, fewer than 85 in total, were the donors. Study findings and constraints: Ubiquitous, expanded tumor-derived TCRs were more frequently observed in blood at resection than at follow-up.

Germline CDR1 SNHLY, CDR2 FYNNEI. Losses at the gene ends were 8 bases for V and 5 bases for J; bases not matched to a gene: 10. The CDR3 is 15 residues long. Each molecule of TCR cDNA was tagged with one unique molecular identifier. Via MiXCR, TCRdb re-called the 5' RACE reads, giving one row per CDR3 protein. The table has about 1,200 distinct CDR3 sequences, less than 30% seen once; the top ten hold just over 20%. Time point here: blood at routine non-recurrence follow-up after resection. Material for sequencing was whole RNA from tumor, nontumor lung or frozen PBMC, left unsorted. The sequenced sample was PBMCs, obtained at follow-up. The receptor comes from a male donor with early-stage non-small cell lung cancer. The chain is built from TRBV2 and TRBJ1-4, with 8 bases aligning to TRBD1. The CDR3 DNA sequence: TGTGCCAGCGAGGCAAGGACAGGGTCGAATGAAAAACTGTTTTTT. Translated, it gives CASEARTGSNEKLFF.